This entry is about one TCR beta chain. This clonotype was seen a few times. The specificity of this receptor is unknown. No base qualities exist here, and no much larger clone lies one base off it. The method behind the library was RACE. Sequenced using a NextSeq 500. Library preparation attached unique molecular identifiers to individual cDNA molecules for quantitative, reproducible TCR counting. For every blood RNA sample, sequencing covered both the TCR alpha and TCR beta chains. The original methods were these. Samples had a median of approximately 93,000 TCRs, with a range from 23,224 to 690,600. V, J and CDR3 annotation of the TCR reads was performed with the Decombinator software suite. Every sample was subsampled to the same number of TCRs (28,000) for the PS versus PT1 abundance plots. Expanded TCRs were defined as absent before sensitization and observed at least eight times at the 2-week time point. TCRdb trimmed public reads at Q25 via fastp, called clones via MiXCR and kept in-frame beta chains. Every CDR3 protein is listed once, alongside the most common genes and DNA of its rows. These V and J calls are TCRdb output, not the study's own analysis. The sample contains more than 95,000 distinct CDR3 sequences, 25% to 35% of them found a single time. About a tenth of the sample rests with the top ten.

CDR1 is given as MNHEY and CDR2 as SMNVEV, both from the germline V gene (reference sequence). The V end gives up 5 bases and the J end 2 bases, leaving 13 bases in the junction not matched to a gene. From its cysteine to its phenylalanine, the CDR3 spans 17 amino acids. Just the 51-base CDR3 DNA is kept, in frame starting at base 1. The data stem from a study of human T cells and chemical hapten exposure (dated by TCRdb to the early 2020s). About the full investigation: For sensitization, 2% DPC in acetone was applied to an approximately 2 cm by approximately 2 cm area of upper inner arm skin. Peripheral blood TCR repertoire changes were tracked in vivo in alopecia patients during primary and secondary sensitization to the hapten diphenylcyclopropenone (DPC). Blood samples were taken from patients before sensitization (week 0) and then at 2, 6 and about 24 weeks after DPC sensitization. The mostly female patient cohort included alopecia areata with under or over 50% scalp involvement, alopecia totalis and alopecia universalis. Throughout the study period of roughly 24 weeks, patients also received therapeutic DPC doses to the scalp every week. Patch testing was performed on the upper back with Finn chambers containing 0.01% DPC, and the patch tests were scored after 6 days according to International Contact Dermatitis Research Group standards. The libraries were sequenced as a pool, and the TCR yield per sample differed mostly because of small variations in library volumes within the pool. Approximately 28 alopecia patients provided blood for TCR sequencing at one to four time points (pre-sensitization, 2, 6 and 24 weeks). Overall study outcomes, separate from this receptor: Expanded TCRs formed significantly more large CDR3 similarity clusters than pre-sensitization or healthy control sets, consistent with antigen-driven responses. Alopecia, a presumed autoimmune disease, was present in all patients, so the immune response of the patients might differ from that of healthy individuals. The number of TCRs above 1 in 1000 frequency did not change with DPC sensitization; there was no evidence of global repertoire structure alterations. After repeated subsampling, changes were observed in the strength of the expansion versus patch-test correlation and in the threshold at which the correlation became significant. The number of PT1 expanded TCRs positively correlated with patch test score, significant at thresholds 8, 16 and 32 but not 4.

The meaning of the sample's time point label: patch test 3, about 24 weeks after DPC sensitization. The treatment or condition label here, explained by the study, means: therapeutic diphenylcyclopropenone sensitization with weekly scalp DPC. At each patch-test visit, blood was drawn before the patch test was applied. Patients were eligible if aged 18 to 70, diagnosed with alopecia and judged suitable for DPC therapy, and pregnant patients were excluded. Total RNA was isolated from unfractionated whole blood collected in Tempus Blood RNA tubes. Sequenced material: whole blood, taken in connection with sensitization to the hapten diphenylcyclopropenone (DPC). The sequence derives from a man aged 35 to 55 with alopecia areata. Some clones in this sample may be carry-over from other donors' samples. The rearrangement combines TRBV27 with TRBJ2-5; TRBD2 aligns with 8 central bases. The nucleotides read TGTGCCAGCAGTCCATACGGGAGCGGGGGTCAGCAAGAGACCCAGTACTTC. Its protein reads: CASSPYGSGGQQETQYF.